The text below deals with one T cell receptor (beta chain). The antigen remains unidentified. The same CDR3 is also encoded by other DNA sequences in this sample. With 60 Vbeta and 13 Jbeta primers, the PCR was carried out. Some clones are missing from TCRdb's copy, which holds only in-frame ones; the method was immunoSEQ multiplex PCR. The sample lists some 150,000 clones; less than 85% were seen once. Germline V gene data show CDR1 as LNHDA and CDR2 as SQIVND (reference sequence). The CDR3 sequence is 13 residues long. J lost 3 bases, V lost 8 bases, and 2 bases had no gene match. This entry belongs to a study of cytomegalovirus exposure and HLA in healthy donors. Background on the study: Among about 380 genotyped donors, about 80% fell in the Caucasian-associated ancestry cluster.

Overall study findings and caveats: Rarity held for most TCR sequences, but there were some public TCRs that occurred in many donors. A prior analysis recorded that most TCR beta V segments were productive about 87% or about 30% of the time. Later analysis revealed greater clonal expansion in HLA-associated TCR beta chains than in equally common others.

The receptor was derived from a male donor in good health and CMV-seronegative. This chain joins TRBV19 and TRBJ1-5; 9 bases map to TRBD1. Sequences were obtained from PBMCs. CDR3 DNA: TGTGCCAGTGGACAGGGGCTCAATCAGCCCCAGCATTTT. Translating it yields CASGQGLNQPQHF.